The 32 T cell receptor beta chains below were found in one sample sequenced in a study of T cell responses to AZD1222 COVID-19 vaccine. Sequencing used immunoSEQ multiplex PCR; TCRdb keeps in-frame clones, though not all of them. Among tens of thousands of clones listed, approximately 91% were seen once. The sequencing here drew on peripheral blood, taken on day 0 of AZD1222 vaccination. The origin of the receptors is an adult in good health.

This clone has just a few counts. In DNA, the CDR3 is TGTGCCATCAGTGAAGGAGGGGACACCTATAATTCACCCCTCCACTTT. Encoded protein: CAISEGGDTYNSPLHF. This chain connects TRBV10-3 to TRBJ1-6; perhaps TRBD1 as D (6 bases). The CDR3 runs 16 residues. Germline values: CDR1 ENHRY, CDR2 SYGVKD. V lost 3 bases, J lost 2 bases, and 11 bases lay in between.

This clone was seen just once. This sequence joins TRBV5-1 and TRBJ1-2, with D possibly TRBD1 on 5 matching bases. The length of the CDR3 is 15 residues. V lost 3 bases and J 0 bases, leaving 12 bases between the germline ends. The germline CDR1 and CDR2 sequences are SGHRS and YFSETQ. CDR3 amino acids: CASSSAGPTNYGYTF. The CDR3 DNA sequence: TGCGCCAGCAGCTCAGCGGGGCCCACTAACTATGGCTACACCTTC.

V is TRBV7-8 and J is TRBJ2-2, with no clear D. There are 12 residues in the CDR3. Per the germline V gene, CDR1 is SGHVS and CDR2 is FQNEAQ. Trimming cost V 6 bases and J 6 bases, with 8 bases left between them. The CDR3 nucleotides read TGTGCCAGCAGGCCCACGGCCGGGGAGCTGTTTTTT. Translation gives CASRPTAGELFF.

The sample holds one count of this clone. The J gene is TRBJ1-1, the V gene TRBV7-3, with unresolved D. V lost 5 bases and J lost 1, with 8 bases in between. CDR1 is SGHTA and CDR2 is FQGTGA in the germline V gene. This CDR3 region has 13 residues. This chain's CDR3 is CASSALGNTEAFF. The CDR3 coding sequence is TGTGCCAGCAGCGCCCTGGGGAACACTGAAGCTTTCTTT.

The chain couples TRBV18 to TRBJ2-7; maybe TRBD2 (5 bases). Trimming left V 8 bases short and J 0 bases short, with 8 bases between. This CDR3 spans 12 amino acids. Germline-derived CDR1 and CDR2 are KGHSH and LQKENI. CDR3 protein: CASEGSSYEQYF. For the CDR3, the DNA is TGTGCCAGCGAGGGTAGCTCCTACGAGCAGTACTTC. Variable domain in full (rest from reference TRBV18 and TRBJ2-7): NAGVMQNPRHLVRRRGQEARLRCSPMKGHSHVYWYRQLPEEGLKFMVYLQKENIIDESGMPKERFSAEFPKEGPSILRIQQVVRGDSAAYFCASEGSSYEQYFGPGTRLTVT.

This clone was observed a few times. The chain joins TRBV7-2 to TRBJ2-3, with D maybe TRBD1 (5 bases). Germline V gene sequence: CDR1 SGHTA, CDR2 FQGNSA. This CDR3 is 15 amino acids long. The V gene lost 0 bases and the J gene lost 5 bases, with 12 bases spanning the gap. The CDR3 loop is CASSLARGLGDTQYF. In DNA form, the CDR3 reads TGTGCCAGCAGCTTAGCTAGGGGCCTCGGAGATACGCAGTATTTT.

The CDR3 DNA reads as TGCGCCAGCAGCTTGGCCAGGACAGGACCTGACAATGAGCAGTTCTTC. The encoded protein is CASSLARTGPDNEQFF. The chain carries TRBV5-1 and TRBJ2-1; 7 positions match TRBD1. V trimming: 0 bases; J trimming: 5 bases; junction bases outside the gene matches: 8. The CDR3 runs to 16 residues. Germline CDR1 SGHRS, CDR2 YFSETQ.

The V gene is TRBV19, the J gene TRBJ1-5; D is undetermined. Germline V CDR1 and CDR2: LNHDA, SQIVND (reference sequence). The V end was cut by 1 base, the J end by 12 bases, with 7 bases between. The CDR3 is 11 amino acids. For the CDR3, the DNA is TGTGCCAGTAGTATAGGGACGAGCCAGCATTTT. Its protein product is CASSIGTSQHF.

The gene calls are TRBV27 and TRBJ1-2, with TRBD1 as a possible D gene (5 bases). The germline V gene has CDR1 MNHEY and CDR2 SMNVEV (reference sequence). Deletions cut 5 bases from V and 0 bases from J, with 25 bases between. This CDR3 is 19 amino acids long. The CDR3 spells CASSPKSPGRLLANYGYTF. As DNA, the CDR3 is TGTGCCAGCAGTCCTAAGAGCCCGGGACGGTTGTTAGCTAACTATGGCTACACCTTC.

The J gene is TRBJ2-5, the V gene TRBV5-4; 7 bases fit TRBD1. V was pared by 2 bases and J by 1 base, with 11 bases of the junction left unmatched. Per the germline V gene, CDR1 is SGHNT and CDR2 is YYREEE (reference sequence). There are 17 residues in the CDR3. The DNA of the CDR3 is TGTGCCAGCAGCTTCTACCGGGACAGCAACCTCCAAGAGACCCAGTACTTC. Amino acid sequence: CASSFYRDSNLQETQYF.

This clone has only one observation. This chain's CDR3 is CASKRVAGGNEQFF. For the CDR3, the DNA is TGTGCCAGCAAACGAGTGGCAGGCGGCAATGAGCAGTTCTTC. J is TRBJ2-1 and V is TRBV6-4; D unresolved. Trimming shortened V by 7 bases and J by 6 bases, and 16 bases separated the two germline ends. CDR1 and CDR2 from the germline V gene are MRHNA and SNTAGT. This CDR3 is 14 amino acids long.

The rearrangement joins TRBV19 to TRBJ1-3, with no clear D. V was pared by 3 bases and J by 0 bases, with 9 bases between. The CDR3 extends over 15 amino acids. Germline V gene sequence: CDR1 LNHDA, CDR2 SQIVND (reference sequence). CDR3 in amino acids: CASSITLSSGNTIYF. The CDR3 nucleotides are TGTGCCAGTAGTATTACTCTTAGCTCTGGAAACACCATATATTTT.

This clone is medium-sized. The chain joins TRBV27 to TRBJ1-3, with 7 bases aligning to TRBD1. In germline, CDR1 is MNHEY, CDR2 SMNVEV (reference sequence). CDR3 length: 15 residues. V was pared by 5 bases and J by 0 bases, with 4 bases of the junction left unmatched. CDR3 sequence reads: CASSQDRRSGNTIYF. The CDR3, as DNA: TGTGCCAGCAGTCAGGACAGGCGCTCTGGAAACACCATATATTTT.

The V gene is TRBV27, the J gene TRBJ2-7; 7 nucleotides match TRBD2. CDR3 size: 14 residues. The ends lost 4 bases at V and 0 bases at J; junction bases unmatched: 3. The germline CDR1 and CDR2 sequences are MNHEY and SMNVEV (reference sequence). CDR3 protein: CASSWGGSSYEQYF. CDR3 in DNA: TGTGCCAGCAGTTGGGGGGGGAGCTCCTACGAGCAGTACTTC.

J is TRBJ1-6 and V is TRBV27; D not certain. From germline, CDR1 is MNHEY and CDR2 SMNVEV (reference sequence). CDR3 length: 13 residues. Trimming stripped 8 bases from V and 9 bases from J, with 14 bases between. The CDR3: CASRNQEVSPLHF. Here the CDR3 DNA reads TGTGCCAGCCGCAACCAGGAGGTTTCACCCCTCCACTTT.

The V and J genes are TRBV4-1 and TRBJ2-4; D is tentatively TRBD1 or TRBD2 (5 bases each). V lost 1 base to trimming and J lost 2 bases, with 6 bases between them. This CDR3 contains 14 residues. CDR1 and CDR2 from the germline V gene are MGHRA and YSYEKL. Here the CDR3 reads CASSQGGSKNIQYF. CDR3 nucleotide sequence: TGCGCCAGCAGCCAAGGGGGGTCCAAAAACATTCAGTACTTC.

This sequence joins TRBV30 and TRBJ1-2; D not resolved. CDR3 length: 13 amino acids. Trimming removed 2 bases from V and 4 bases from J, with 11 bases in between. The germline V gene encodes CDR1 GTSNPN and CDR2 SVGIG (reference sequence). DNA of the CDR3: TGTGCCTGGAGTCCGGCCCTGTCCTATGGCTACACCTTC. Translation: CAWSPALSYGYTF.

V is TRBV19 and J is TRBJ1-5, with D perhaps matching TRBD1 (5 bases). The germline V and J ends were trimmed by 6 bases and 0 bases, with 15 bases remaining between them. Looked up from germline, CDR1 is LNHDA and CDR2 is SQIVND (reference sequence). This CDR3 region has 16 residues. The CDR3 sequence: CASRRGGQYSNQPQHF. The CDR3 DNA is TGTGCCAGTAGAAGGGGAGGGCAATATAGCAATCAGCCCCAGCATTTT.

The chain uses TRBV3-1 (or the pseudogene TRBV3-2) and TRBJ1-6; possible D gene TRBD1, 5 bases. The ends were cut back, 7 bases at V and 14 bases at J, with 18 bases in the middle. CDR1 and CDR2 from the germline V gene are LGHDT and YNNKEL (reference sequence). The CDR3 consists of 13 residues. The CDR3 reads CASTPGRGGTLHF. CDR3 nucleotides: TGTGCCAGCACCCCGGGACGCGGAGGAACCCTCCACTTT.

This rearrangement joins TRBV28 to TRBJ2-7; no firm D call. Per germline, CDR1 MDHEN and CDR2 SYDVKM. Trimming removed 3 bases at V and 3 bases at J, with 9 bases between. This CDR3 is 13 amino acids long. The CDR3 DNA sequence: TGTGCCAGCAGTTTGGACGGCGTCTACGAGCAGTACTTC. This codes for CASSLDGVYEQYF.

The rearrangement joins TRBV25-1 to TRBJ1-1; 10 positions agree with TRBD1. CDR1 is MGHDK, CDR2 SYGVNS, per germline. The CDR3 totals 13 residues. V lost 8 bases, J lost 1 base, and 1 base stayed unmatched. The CDR3 region has the DNA TGTGCCAGCTGGACAGGGGGGAACACTGAAGCTTTCTTT. It encodes CASWTGGNTEAFF.

V and J are TRBV5-1 and TRBJ1-1; TRBD1 matches 9 bases. Germline V gene sequence: CDR1 SGHRS, CDR2 YFSETQ. The CDR3 runs 14 residues. J was trimmed by 4 bases and V by 3 bases; bases with no gene match: 4. In DNA, the CDR3 is TGCGCCAGCAGCTGGGGACAGGGCGCCACTGAAGCTTTCTTT. Translated: CASSWGQGATEAFF.

The table lists this clone with a count of one. The CDR3 spells CAIKDRDEKLFF. The CDR3 region has the DNA TGTGCCATCAAGGACAGGGATGAAAAACTGTTTTTT. The chain couples TRBV10-3 to TRBJ1-4, with 8 bases that match TRBD1. V gave up 7 bases and J gave up 6 bases; unmatched junction bases: 1. Germline values: CDR1 ENHRY, CDR2 SYGVKD. This CDR3 contains 12 residues.

This clone appeared a few times. V is TRBV6-8 and J is TRBJ2-2; 9 positions agree with TRBD1. CDR1 is MNHGY, CDR2 SAAAGT, per germline. The junction had 6 bases not matched to a gene; V was cut back by 4 bases and J by 0 bases. The CDR3 covers 17 residues. CDR3 sequence: CASSFRRDRANTGELFF. The CDR3 nucleotides read TGTGCCAGCAGTTTTCGCCGGGACAGGGCGAACACCGGGGAGCTGTTTTTT.

This chain joins TRBV7-3 and TRBJ2-5; 11 nucleotides align to TRBD2. Per germline, CDR1 SGHTA and CDR2 FQGTGA. J lost 7 bases, V lost 5 bases, and 12 bases had no gene match. This CDR3 spans 16 amino acids. CDR3 protein: CASSLGTSGGWGTQYF. The CDR3, as DNA: TGTGCCAGCAGCCTAGGGACTAGCGGAGGTTGGGGGACCCAGTACTTC.

The chain is built from TRBV19 and TRBJ2-1, with 9 bases matching TRBD2. Germline CDR1 LNHDA, CDR2 SQIVND (reference sequence). V lost 3 bases and J lost 5; bases outside the gene matches: 2. This CDR3 has 14 residues. CDR3 in amino acids: CASSMRGGDNEQFF. CDR3 DNA sequence: TGTGCCAGTAGTATGCGCGGGGGGGACAATGAGCAGTTCTTC.

V usage is TRBV7-2 and J usage is TRBJ2-3, with no clear D. Looked up from germline, CDR1 is SGHTA and CDR2 is FQGNSA. The V end was cut by 5 bases, the J end by 0 bases, with 12 bases between. The CDR3 has 15 residues. The CDR3 coding sequence is TGTGCCAGCAGCCCAGACCCCGCTAGCACAGATACGCAGTATTTT. It encodes CASSPDPASTDTQYF.

A single count supports this clone. The chain employs TRBV4-1 and TRBJ1-2; D remains unclear. V was cut by 1 base and J by 5 bases, with 11 bases left in between. The germline V gene has CDR1 MGHRA and CDR2 YSYEKL. The CDR3 runs to 14 residues. The CDR3 here is CASSQVGSGYGYTF. CDR3 sequence (DNA): TGCGCCAGCAGCCAAGTTGGGAGTGGGTATGGCTACACCTTC.

This chain joins TRBV7-9 and TRBJ1-3; D is possibly TRBD1 (6 bases). The CDR3 extends over 17 amino acids. V was clipped by 3 bases and J by 5 bases, with 20 bases between them. CDR1 is SEHNR and CDR2 is FQNEAQ in the germline V gene (reference sequence). DNA of the CDR3: TGTGCCAGCAGCTTCTTTTGGGGGGGCTGGCGTAGAAACACCATATATTTT. It codes for CASSFFWGGWRRNTIYF.

The chain recombines TRBV11-3 with TRBJ2-1, with 11 bases lining up with TRBD1. Unmatched junction bases numbered 7, after V lost 3 bases and J lost 6 bases. The germline V gene has CDR1 SGHNT and CDR2 YENEEA. The CDR3 contains 16 residues. The CDR3 loop is CASSFSGTGGSNEQFF. CDR3 bases: TGTGCCAGCAGCTTCTCCGGGACAGGGGGTTCCAATGAGCAGTTCTTC.

The genes are TRBV4-2 and TRBJ2-5, with TRBD2 as a possible D gene (6 bases). Trimming stripped 0 bases from V and 4 bases from J, with 9 bases between. Germline CDR1 reads LGHNA; CDR2 reads YNFKEQ. This CDR3 contains 14 residues. This CDR3 is CASSQEEGRETQYF. DNA of the CDR3: TGTGCCAGCAGCCAAGAGGAGGGCCGAGAGACCCAGTACTTC.

The chain links TRBV24-1 to TRBJ2-7, with 9 nucleotides matching TRBD1. The germline CDR1 and CDR2 sequences are KGHDR and SFDVKD. V trimming: 4 bases; J trimming: 6 bases; junction bases outside the gene matches: 6. The CDR3 spans 14 residues. CDR3: CATSDPRTGVEQYF. Written as DNA, the CDR3 is TGTGCCACCAGTGACCCTAGGACAGGGGTCGAGCAGTACTTC.